These 15 T cell receptor beta chains share one sample of origin, sequenced in a study of blood T cell repertoires in COVID-19. The assay was immunoSEQ multiplex PCR, and TCRdb's table has in-frame clones only and misses some. The sample gives about 63,000 clones, roughly 78% of which show up once; about 32% is in the top ten. The sample comprised peripheral blood. These receptor sequences come from a human donor in a cohort sampled during active COVID-19.

This rearrangement joins TRBV29-1 to TRBJ2-7, with 11 positions matching TRBD2. The CDR3 loop spans 17 amino acids. The V gene end was trimmed by 7 bases and the J gene end by 4 bases; junction bases not matched to a gene: 18. The germline gives CDR1 SQVTM, CDR2 ANQGSEA. As DNA, the CDR3 is TGCAGCGGCTATGTAAAGACCGGACTAGCGGGCCGGTACGAGCAGTACTTC. It encodes CSGYVKTGLAGRYEQYF.

This clone was counted only a few times. The chain combines TRBV27 with TRBJ2-7; 16 bases map to TRBD2. Germline loops: CDR1 MNHEY, CDR2 SMNVEV (reference sequence). The CDR3 loop spans 14 amino acids. Trimming cost V 5 bases and J 9 bases; bases outside gene matches: 4. The CDR3 sequence: CASSLGTSGRGQYF. The DNA for the CDR3 is TGTGCCAGCAGTCTAGGGACTAGCGGGAGGGGGCAGTACTTC.

The genes are TRBV25-1 and TRBJ2-4; 8 positions agree with TRBD2. Looked up from germline, CDR1 is MGHDK and CDR2 is SYGVNS. J was trimmed by 2 bases and V by 3 bases; bases with no gene match: 3. The CDR3 has 15 amino acids. CDR3 sequence reads: CASSERGASKNIQYF. The CDR3 nucleotides are TGTGCCAGCAGTGAGCGGGGGGCATCCAAAAACATTCAGTACTTC.

This clone was detected only a few times. The chain is built from TRBV29-1 and TRBJ2-5; D might be TRBD1 (5 bases). V was pared by 4 bases and J by 2 bases, with 8 bases between. Per germline, CDR1 SQVTM and CDR2 ANQGSEA. The CDR3 consists of 12 residues. DNA for the CDR3: TGCAGCGTTGGCCAGGGTCAAGAGACCCAGTACTTC. Protein sequence: CSVGQGQETQYF.

The chain has TRBV3-1 (or the pseudogene TRBV3-2) and TRBJ2-7, with TRBD1 matching over 10 bases. The length of the CDR3 is 15 residues. Germline trimming cut 1 base from V and 2 bases from J; bases unmatched to any gene: 2. Germline V gives CDR1 LGHDT, CDR2 YNNKEL (reference sequence). CDR3 nucleotides: TGTGCCAGCAGCCAAGCCGGGACAGGGGCCTACGAGCAGTACTTC. Its protein is CASSQAGTGAYEQYF.

The chain combines TRBV11-2 with TRBJ1-2; no firm D call. Trimming cost V 8 bases and J 2 bases, with 9 bases left between them. The length of the CDR3 is 12 residues. Germline-derived CDR1 and CDR2 are SGHAT and FQNNGV. CDR3 loop: CASGQKNYGYTF. The CDR3 DNA is TGTGCCAGCGGTCAGAAAAACTATGGCTACACCTTC. The whole variable domain, filled in from reference TRBV11-2 and TRBJ1-2, reads EAGVAQSPRYKIIEKRQSVAFWCNPISGHATLYWYQQILGQGPKLLIQFQNNGVVDDSQLPKDRFSAERLKGVDSTLKIQPAKLEDSAVYLCASGQKNYGYTFGSGTRLTVV.

V usage is TRBV28 and J usage is TRBJ1-6, with D unresolved. This CDR3 is 15 amino acids long. V gave up 8 bases and J gave up 0 bases, with 11 bases separating them. CDR1 MDHEN and CDR2 SYDVKM come from the germline V gene. Here the CDR3 DNA reads TGTGCCAGCGGACTAAGGAGCTCCTATAATTCACCCCTCCACTTT. This translates into CASGLRSSYNSPLHF.

V usage is TRBV27 and J usage is TRBJ2-7; D gene uncertain. V was trimmed by 6 bases and J by 0 bases, leaving 18 bases between them. CDR3 length: 16 amino acids. The germline V gene has CDR1 MNHEY and CDR2 SMNVEV (reference sequence). The DNA of the CDR3 is TGTGCCAGCAGACTATCGGTCGGAAGGAGCTCCTACGAGCAGTACTTC. Its protein is CASRLSVGRSSYEQYF.

The chain carries TRBV28 and TRBJ2-1, with D possibly TRBD2 on 7 matching bases. Germline V gene data show CDR1 as MDHEN and CDR2 as SYDVKM. Trimming shortened V by 6 bases and J by 1 base, and 19 bases separated the two germline ends. The CDR3 totals 17 residues. The CDR3 nucleotides are TGTGCCAGCAGATTTCACCTCGGGGGGCATTCCTACAATGAGCAGTTCTTC. This translates into CASRFHLGGHSYNEQFF.

The chain uses TRBV25-1 and TRBJ2-3; 10 positions match TRBD1. The germline V gene encodes CDR1 MGHDK and CDR2 SYGVNS. This CDR3 comprises 15 residues. V was pared by 5 bases and J by 3 bases, with 5 bases of the junction left unmatched. The DNA of the CDR3 is TGTGCCAGCAGTAAGACAGGGGGCCGTACAGATACGCAGTATTTT. Protein sequence: CASSKTGGRTDTQYF. Using reference TRBV25-1 and TRBJ2-3 for the parts outside the CDR3, the full variable domain is EADIYQTPRYLVIGTGKKITLECSQTMGHDKMYWYQQDPGMELHLIHYSYGVNSTEKGDLSSESTVSRIRTEHFPLTLESARPSHTSQYLCASSKTGGRTDTQYFGPGTRLTVL.

The chain is built from TRBV4-2 and TRBJ2-7, with TRBD2 matching 7 bases. The trim removed 1 base at V and 0 bases at J, leaving 9 bases unmatched. CDR1 is LGHNA, CDR2 YNFKEQ, per germline. The CDR3 length is 17 residues. Here the CDR3 reads CASSQAYLGGSSYEQYF. The CDR3 DNA follows: TGTGCCAGCAGCCAAGCTTATTTGGGGGGGAGCTCCTACGAGCAGTACTTC.

The V and J genes are TRBV3-1 (or the pseudogene TRBV3-2) and TRBJ2-7, with TRBD2 matching over 7 bases. Unmatched junction bases numbered 3, after V lost 1 base and J lost 3 bases. The CDR3 consists of 14 residues. Germline V gene sequence: CDR1 LGHDT, CDR2 YNNKEL (reference sequence). DNA of the CDR3: TGTGCCAGCAGCCAAGGGCGGGGGAACTACGAGCAGTACTTC. It yields the protein CASSQGRGNYEQYF.

The chain carries TRBV7-6 and TRBJ2-2; D is ambiguous. Looked up from germline, CDR1 is SGHVS and CDR2 is FNYEAQ. The CDR3 is 14 amino acids. Trimming cost V 3 bases and J 2 bases, with 7 bases left between them. In nucleotides, the CDR3 is TGTGCCAGCAGCTTCGGCGGCAACACCGGGGAGCTGTTTTTT. Its translation: CASSFGGNTGELFF. Drawing the rest from reference TRBV7-6 and TRBJ2-2, the complete variable domain is GAGVSQSPRYKVTKRGQDVALRCDPISGHVSLYWYRQALGQGPEFLTYFNYEAQQDKSGLPNDRFSAERPEGSISTLTIQRTEQRDSAMYRCASSFGGNTGELFFGEGSRLTVL.

The V gene is TRBV24-1, the J gene TRBJ2-1; D gene ambiguous. V lost 4 bases and J lost 15, with 18 bases in between. Germline-derived CDR1 and CDR2 are KGHDR and SFDVKD. CDR3 length equals 13 residues. The CDR3 sequence is CATSEDSVGLPFF. CDR3 coding DNA: TGTGCCACCAGTGAAGACTCCGTTGGCTTGCCGTTCTTC.

This clone was observed a few times. This chain uses TRBV28 with TRBJ2-6, with D possibly being TRBD2 (5 bases). V lost 5 bases and J lost 0, with 11 bases in between. The CDR3 consists of 16 residues. Germline-derived CDR1 and CDR2 are MDHEN and SYDVKM. Written as DNA, the CDR3 is TGTGCCAGCAGTAGAAGAGGGAGCTCTGGGGCCAACGTCCTGACTTTC. It yields the protein CASSRRGSSGANVLTF. Based on the CDR3 plus reference TRBV28 and TRBJ2-6, the full variable domain is DVKVTQSSRYLVKRTGEKVFLECVQDMDHENMFWYRQDPGLGLRLIYFSYDVKMKEKGDIPEGYSVSREKKERFSLILESASTNQTSMYLCASSRRGSSGANVLTFGAGSRLTVL.